Detailed here is one TCR beta chain. Its antigen is currently not known. No much larger clone is present one base from it, and per-base qualities are unavailable. The data are from a study of PD-1 blockade in classical Hodgkin lymphoma (TCRdb year 2020). Study-level background: Nivolumab dosing was 3 mg/kg intravenously every 2 weeks, continuing until either disease progression or unacceptable toxicity. A peripheral blood immune signature of response to PD-1 blockade in classical Hodgkin lymphoma was defined using TCR beta sequencing and CyTOF. General findings and caveats noted by the study authors: Among trial patients, those achieving complete response had baseline diversity similar to that of newly diagnosed patients, while diversity was significantly lower in partial responders and progressors. Baseline TCR diversity was reported as lower in newly diagnosed patients than in healthy donors, and lower still in relapsed/refractory patients. Lower diversity was seen in patients whose nivolumab began less than 1 year after ASCT, and these patients were left out of later analyses so that immune reconstitution would not confound the results. The study was restricted to a single clinical trial cohort, and the causes of repertoire differences, possibly disease activity or prior therapy, were left undefined. CD4+ but not CD8+ TCR diversity rose significantly by C4D1 (p=0.0027 vs p=0.16), most apparent in complete responders (p=0.02).

The Qiagen DNeasy kit was used to extract genomic DNA from unsorted PBMCs and from the negatively selected CD4+ and CD8+ fractions. Amplification of TCR beta CDR3 regions was done by immunoSEQ multiplex PCR with primers that anneal to V and J segments. A synthetic immune receptor repertoire was used to minimize amplification bias, and remaining bias was computationally removed after sequencing. In the source study's methods: Repertoire diversity was quantified as the Shannon entropy index using custom Python scripts. The unsorted, CD4+ and CD8+ repertoires were each analyzed separately, with the exception of combined analyses, where CD4+ and CD8+ sequences were merged in silico. Clonal expansion was defined as at least a 2-fold frequency increase after treatment relative to C1D1, with a pseudocount of 0.5 for undetected baseline clones. Singleton clones were defined as clones with 0 or 1 copy at C1D1, and non-singleton clones were defined as clones with 2 or more copies. Clones expanded in unsorted samples were labelled as CD4+, CD8+ or unknown by matching protein sequences in sorted samples from the same patient. Diversity changes from C1D1 to C4D1 were tested in paired samples using Wilcoxon tests. TCRdb carries this immuneACCESS record with in-frame sequences only. Its versions omit some clonotypes, under half of them owing to an unresolved V gene in the studies checked, with the rest unexplained. D and trimming were read from the DNA, whereas the V and J calls and clone size are those reported in that table. Present in this sample are approximately 52,000 clones, 73% of which were seen just once. The ten largest make up about 15% of the sample.

The meaning of the sample's time point label: cycle 2 day 1 (C2D1) of nivolumab. Every trial patient had relapsed after autologous stem cell transplantation, and cohorts A, B and C differed in prior brentuximab vedotin exposure. The trial cohort included some 53 patients with relapsed/refractory classical Hodgkin lymphoma, and each patient had a best overall response of complete response, partial response or progressive disease. Trial patients were treated with single-agent nivolumab in the multi-cohort phase II CheckMate 205 trial. An independent review committee assessed best overall response by applying the 2007 International Working Group response criteria. Trial PBMCs were collected immediately before nivolumab initiation (C1D1) and during therapy at cycle 2 day 1 and cycle 4 day 1. Peripheral blood was collected in 8 mL Vacutainer Cell Preparation Tubes, from which PBMCs were isolated by centrifugation and then cryopreserved.

The trim is 4 bases for V and 6 bases for J, with a gap of 10 bases between the germline ends. The germline V gene provides CDR1 SGHVS and CDR2 FQNEAQ. Its CDR3 holds 13 amino acids, cysteine through phenylalanine. Solely the CDR3 DNA is kept, with 39 bases framed from the first base. This specimen consisted of peripheral blood mononuclear cells (PBMCs), obtained before the second cycle of nivolumab. The sequence is built from TRBV7-8 and TRBJ2-1; no D gene is confidently identified. This clonotype was sampled from a human donor with classical Hodgkin lymphoma. The DNA sequence is as follows: TGTGCCAGCAGCTCTCAGGCCTCCAATGAGCAGTTCTTC. It translates to CASSSQASNEQFF. Reference TRBV7-8 and TRBJ2-1 genes cover what lies past the CDR3, so the full variable domain is GAGVSQSPRYKVAKRGQDVALRCDPISGHVSLFWYQQALGQGPEFLTYFQNEAQLDKSGLPSDRFFAERPEGSVSTLKIQRTQQEDSAVYLCASSSQASNEQFFGPGTRLTVL.